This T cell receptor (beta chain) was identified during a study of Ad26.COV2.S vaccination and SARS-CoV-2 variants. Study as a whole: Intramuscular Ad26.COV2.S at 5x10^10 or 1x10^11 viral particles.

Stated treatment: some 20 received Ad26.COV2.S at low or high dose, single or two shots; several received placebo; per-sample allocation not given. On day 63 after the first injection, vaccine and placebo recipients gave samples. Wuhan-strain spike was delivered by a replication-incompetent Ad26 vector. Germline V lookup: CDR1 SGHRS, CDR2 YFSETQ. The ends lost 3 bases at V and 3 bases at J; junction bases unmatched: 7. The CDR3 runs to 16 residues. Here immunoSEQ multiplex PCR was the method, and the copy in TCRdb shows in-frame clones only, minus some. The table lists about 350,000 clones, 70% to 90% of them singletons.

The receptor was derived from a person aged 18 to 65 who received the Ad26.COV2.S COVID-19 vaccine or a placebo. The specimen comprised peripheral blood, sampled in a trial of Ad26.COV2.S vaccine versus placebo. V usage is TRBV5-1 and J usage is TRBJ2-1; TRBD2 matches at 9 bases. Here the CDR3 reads CASSSWAAGGYNEQFF. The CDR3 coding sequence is TGCGCCAGCAGCTCCTGGGCAGCGGGAGGCTACAATGAGCAGTTCTTC.